This is a list of T cell receptor beta chains from one sample in a study of Tregs in tolerant kidney transplant recipients. Measured with immunoSEQ multiplex PCR; TCRdb has only the in-frame clones, and not every one. The table has some 71,000 clones, about 89% seen once; the top ten hold 0.39%. This material consisted of CD4+ T cells from blood, taken before the transplant. The receptors come from a human donor who received a combined kidney and bone marrow transplant. The CDR3 runs from the conserved cysteine through the conserved F or W. The D gene is left open where the match is weak. For some rows the clone size is stated as once, few or many, or as a class when expanded; others skip it.

>once|TRBJ2-5|.|TRBV9
CASSSDVVGSRSSTQYF
TGTGCCAGCAGTAGCGACGTAGTTGGTTCACGTTCCTCGACCCAGTACTTC
>.|TRBJ2-5|.|TRBV2
CASSESFTQETQYF
TGTGCCAGCAGTGAATCTTTCACACAAGAGACCCAGTACTTC
>.|TRBJ2-3|.|TRBV11-2
CASSLLSGLGTDTQYF
TGTGCCAGCAGCTTATTATCGGGACTGGGCACAGATACGCAGTATTTT
>.|TRBJ2-3|.|TRBV28
CASRPDSGTVTQYF
TGTGCCAGCAGACCCGATTCGGGTACGGTTACGCAGTATTTT
>.|TRBJ1-3|.|TRBV4-2
CASSQPGQPSGNTIYF
TGTGCCAGCAGCCAGCCTGGACAGCCGTCTGGAAACACCATATATTTT
>.|TRBJ2-3|.|TRBV30
CAWTSGTDTQYF
TGTGCCTGGACTAGCGGCACAGATACGCAGTATTTT
>.|TRBJ2-7|.|TRBV20-1
CSASGFYEQYF
TGCAGTGCTAGCGGGTTCTACGAGCAGTACTTC
>.|TRBJ2-5|TRBD2|TRBV5-4
CASSLGGLAGRGQETQYF
TGTGCCAGCAGCTTGGGGGGACTAGCGGGTCGGGGCCAAGAGACCCAGTACTTC
>.|TRBJ2-7|.|TRBV28
CASSEVLNYEQYF
TGTGCCAGCAGTGAGGTCTTGAACTACGAGCAGTACTTC
>.|TRBJ1-2|.|TRBV5-1
CASSLVMSGGPMHGYTF
TGCGCCAGCAGCTTGGTTATGTCCGGCGGTCCTATGCATGGCTACACCTTC
>.|TRBJ1-2|.|TRBV28
CASGISGRGSGYTF
TGTGCCAGCGGAATATCGGGGAGGGGATCAGGCTACACCTTC
>.|TRBJ2-7|.|TRBV10-1
CATTEGSLQYF
TGCGCCACCACAGAAGGGAGTTTACAGTACTTC
>.|TRBJ2-7|TRBD1|TRBV19
CASSTGTGGGYEQYF
TGTGCCAGTAGTACAGGGACAGGGGGTGGCTACGAGCAGTACTTC
>once|TRBJ2-7|TRBD2|TRBV19
CASSRPWGTSGSYEQYF
TGTGCCAGTAGTAGGCCCTGGGGGACTAGCGGGAGCTACGAGCAGTACTTC
>.|TRBJ2-1|.|TRBV28
CASRSQVNEQFF
TGTGCCAGCAGATCACAGGTCAATGAGCAGTTCTTC
>.|TRBJ1-2|.|TRBV7-2
CASSLRGTTRGYTF
TGTGCCAGCAGCCTCCGGGGGACCACAAGAGGCTACACCTTC
>.|TRBJ2-2|.|TRBV18
CASSPQPGQNTGELFF
TGTGCCAGCTCGCCGCAACCGGGACAGAACACCGGGGAGCTGTTTTTT
>.|TRBJ2-3|TRBD1|TRBV19
CASSLDRGRGDTQYF
TGTGCCAGTAGCCTGGACAGGGGGCGTGGAGATACGCAGTATTTT
>.|TRBJ1-2|TRBD1|TRBV7-2
CASSSQTGGFGYTF
TGTGCCAGCAGCTCCCAGACAGGGGGCTTTGGCTACACCTTC
>.|TRBJ1-4|TRBD1|TRBV5-4
CASSSPGQGGEKLFF
TGTGCCAGCAGCTCCCCGGGACAGGGGGGTGAAAAACTGTTTTTT
>.|TRBJ1-2|.|TRBV19
CASSISVGDYGYTF
TGTGCCAGTAGTATCTCGGTGGGCGACTATGGCTACACCTTC
>once|TRBJ2-7|TRBD1|TRBV28
CASSSPGSGTGYF
TGTGCCAGCAGCTCCCCGGGGTCCGGGACAGGGTACTTC
>.|TRBJ1-1|.|TRBV27
CASSPSWGGHTEAFF
TGTGCCAGCAGTCCGTCATGGGGAGGGCACACTGAAGCTTTCTTT
>.|TRBJ2-7|TRBD2|TRBV28
CASSFLTSGRALEQYF
TGTGCCAGCAGTTTCTTAACTAGCGGGAGGGCCCTCGAGCAGTACTTC
>.|TRBJ2-7|.|TRBV19
CASSPKGSAGTIPYEQYF
TGTGCCAGTAGTCCCAAGGGGTCAGCGGGTACGATCCCCTACGAGCAGTACTTC
>.|TRBJ2-7|.|TRBV7-9
CASSYLGDSAYEQYF
TGTGCCAGCAGCTACCTCGGAGACAGCGCATACGAGCAGTACTTC
>.|TRBJ1-3|.|TRBV28
CASSSLATGSSGNTIYF
TGTGCCAGCAGTTCCCTGGCAACAGGGTCCTCTGGAAACACCATATATTTT
>.|TRBJ2-3|.|TRBV4-3
CASSQDFVEADTQYF
TGCGCCAGCAGCCAAGATTTTGTCGAGGCTGATACGCAGTATTTT
>few|TRBJ2-1|TRBD2|TRBV7-8
CASSWRGLAGVKNNEQFF
TGTGCCAGCAGCTGGCGTGGTTTAGCGGGAGTAAAGAACAATGAGCAGTTCTTC
>.|TRBJ2-7|.|TRBV10-3
CAILGGTSGEQYF
TGTGCCATCTTAGGTGGCACTTCGGGTGAGCAGTACTTC